This T cell receptor (beta chain) is from a study of cytomegalovirus exposure and HLA in healthy donors (dated by TCRdb to about 2017). About the full investigation: An earlier analysis of 587 of the donors reported approximately 290 Gb of sequence data and 100 million to 140 million unique TCR beta sequences from roughly 180 million T cells. In addition to the first cohort of about 650 subjects, a separate validation cohort of approximately 130 different subjects was used. Class I and class II HLA loci were covered by the typing at four-digit resolution. Among roughly 400 genotyped donors of the cohort, an average of around 240,000 unique TCR beta nucleotide sequences were sequenced per donor, around 18% of them non-productive. Roughly five DR-DQ haplotypes were handled as single units for association and clustering because linkage in the cohort was strong. In a later analysis, previously published TCR beta repertoires from 550 to 750 donors were re-analyzed and high-resolution HLA genotyping was added so that TCR occurrence patterns could be studied. Typing coverage varied by locus: roughly 629-640 donors for A, B, C, DRB1 and DQB1; more than 500 for DQA1; some 610 for DPA1; 450 to 480 for DPB1. An early release that covered several hundred HLA-typed donors contained approximately 300 gigabases of sequencing data and 85 million to 100 million unique TCR sequences. The study combined high-throughput TCR immunosequencing, statistical association of individual TCRs with disease status, and machine learning to predict cytomegalovirus infection status. Donor age, sex, ethnicity and CMV serostatus were compiled alongside the repertoire data. Rather than using new phenotypic data, the later analysis identified candidate immune exposures from TCR beta sequences and from how often those sequences occurred across donors. To decide whether each TCR beta V gene segment behaved as functional or pseudogenic, an earlier analysis of approximately 600 of the donors relied on high-throughput TCR beta sequencing. Using immunosequencing, the study profiled T cell repertoires from fewer than 700 subjects and related those repertoires to cytomegalovirus serostatus. Genome-wide SNP genotypes for about 65% of the 666 donors were used in a later genetic analysis, which treated that subset as a discovery cohort. The aim of the study was to test whether cataloging public T cell receptors could identify signatures of past pathogen exposure. The genetic ancestry cluster associated with self-reported Caucasian donors included 81% of the approximately 400 genotyped donors. Every discovery cohort repertoire had been produced on one sequencing platform. Results and caveats for the whole study, not just this receptor: A later analysis found that most CMV-associated TCR beta chains appeared HLA-restricted, with HLA associations seemingly driven largely by CMV exposure. In this cohort, only TCR beta chains were sequenced, and detectable features were limited by the absence of alpha or paired-chain data. A further reported finding was that TCR beta sequences accurately predicted the HLA-A and HLA-B alleles for most subjects in the first cohort. In an earlier analysis of approximately 590 of the donors, most TCR beta V segments appeared in productive rearrangements about 87% or about 30% of the time, broadly matching IMGT annotations. In vitro tests confirmed that a few of the cytomegalovirus-associated TCR beta chains recognize cytomegalovirus antigens. In a later analysis, TCR association rates were found to vary across HLA loci, with the most associated TCRs seen for DRB1 alleles and the fewest for HLA-C alleles. Strong co-occurrence of HLA alleles, especially DR and DQ, made assigning TCR associations to individual alleles difficult. In a later analysis, several top co-occurrence clusters were reported to appear linked to parvovirus B19, influenza, CMV and Epstein-Barr virus. A total of some 180 TCR beta chains were listed by the study as associated with cytomegalovirus. Most TCR sequences were observed very rarely across donors, whereas some public TCRs were present in many individuals. V-gene and J-gene trimming of TCR beta chains was associated with a missense DCLRE1C variant in a later genetic analysis, and the association was replicated in an independent cohort. Because HLA typing was missing for some donors at each locus, association tests included only the typed subset. Sequencing depth was assumed to be roughly uniform across donors in the presence/absence analyses, though that assumption may not hold. According to a later genetic analysis, donors in an Asian-associated ancestry cluster had fewer N-insertions in productive TCRs than the approximately 700-donor mean. Linkage disequilibrium might explain the correlated functional status among segregating V segments, but an unknown experimental factor could not be ruled out. A group of highly shared sequence variants was considered likely to be a technical artifact of the sequencing pipeline. Some IMGT-functional V segments, including TRBV6-2 and TRBV6-3, could not be told apart with the 87-base-pair reads, so those segments were excluded. Seventeen rarely observed V segments, including chromosome 9 orphons, were excluded from the earlier analysis of about 500 of the donors because counts were too low. A later analysis found that HLA-associated TCR beta chains were more clonally expanded and had lower generation probabilities than equally common non-associated chains. The classifier was reported to diagnose cytomegalovirus status with high specificity and sensitivity in both the original cohort and the validation cohort. For the cohort, immune exposure information was limited to CMV serostatus. A later analysis associated 16,951 TCR beta sequences with specific HLA alleles at a false discovery rate of 0.05. It was suggested by the authors that the approach could potentially be generalized to other disease states and immunological phenotypes.

V ends up 0 bases short and J 6 bases short, with an unmatched junction base count of 3. The CDR3 runs 13 amino acids, cysteine and phenylalanine included. Only the CDR3 part of the read is kept: 39 bases, read in frame from the first base. The germline V gene encodes CDR1 SGHNT and CDR2 YYREEE (reference sequence). Receptor libraries were prepared by the immunoSEQ multiplex PCR assay. For the multiplex PCR, a mixture combining 60 forward primers for TCR Vbeta segments and 13 reverse primers for TCR Jbeta segments was used. The CDR3 region of rearranged TCR beta genes was amplified from genomic DNA by a multiplex PCR assay. The Illumina HiSeq System was used to sequence the amplified TCR beta libraries as 87-base-pair reads. Regarding the original processing steps: A later analysis counted about 80 million unique TCR beta chains across the roughly 700 repertoires, and some 11 million of these chains were shared by at least two donors. A nearest-neighbor algorithm error-corrected the raw reads and collapsed the reads into unique sequences, merging closely related sequences to remove PCR and sequencing errors. CDR3 sequences were aligned to IMGT reference sequences to assign V, D and J gene segments. Each retained sequence needed at least a six-nucleotide match to both a V gene segment and a J gene segment. Rearrangements were classified as productive when the CDR3 lacked stop codons and remained in frame with V and J, and all other rearrangements were classified as non-productive. CDR3 was defined according to IMGT convention as the region running from the second conserved V-encoded cysteine to the conserved J-encoded phenylalanine. Sequences without an unambiguous match to a single V gene segment were excluded from the earlier analysis of almost 600 of the donors. An earlier analysis of some 610 of the donors called V segments functional above 56.7% productive rearrangements and segregating when the between-donor standard deviation exceeded 5%. A statistical classification framework was built for diagnosing cytomegalovirus status from the catalog of TCR beta chain sequences. A later analysis assigned V and J genes by comparing TCR nucleotide sequences with IMGT/GENE-DB human TR gene sequences. A later analysis assigned CDR3 sequences and most-parsimonious VDJ recombination scenarios with the TCRdist pipeline. In a later analysis, every TCR beta chain was defined by the combination of its CDR3 amino acid sequence and its V-gene family, and reads without a unique V-gene family were dropped. To address suspected cross-contamination and a sequencing artifact, a later analysis removed 592 highly shared, low-generation-probability nucleotide sequences. In a later analysis, a clonal expansion index for each public chain was calculated from normalized within-repertoire ranks of inferred template counts. A later analysis computed generation probabilities with a VDJ recombination model fitted to out-of-frame rearrangements, and checked the results against IGoR. In a later analysis, hypergeometric tests were used to score TCR-TCR, TCR-HLA and TCR-CMV co-occurrence, with a repertoire-size bias correction applied to TCR pairs. A later analysis estimated false discovery rates by permuting HLA or CMV assignments 20 times. In a later analysis, co-occurring TCRs were grouped with DBSCAN, and TCRdist sequence similarity was added when clustering was performed within HLA-allele-positive subsets. Repertoires with fewer than 30,000 or more than 120,000 public chains were left out of co-occurrence clustering, as were a handful of repertoires with anomalous nucleotide sharing. This is the immuneACCESS table as TCRdb keeps it, with only in-frame sequences that have V and J called. A part of the clones is gone; compared with another copy, unresolved V genes explain less than half, and the rest is unexplained. The V and J calls and clone size are taken from that table; D and trimming were inferred from the DNA. In all, the sample holds over 150,000 clones, and 75% to 85% of those were seen once. More than 3.5% of the sample lies in the top ten.

The cohort consisted of 670 or so healthy bone marrow donors. At the time of sampling, every cohort member was nominally healthy, though immune exposures that went unrecorded were likely present. The donor tested CMV seropositive and was one of the 289 seropositive cohort members. A peripheral blood sample was collected from each donor, and TCR beta sequencing was performed on peripheral blood mononuclear cells. The Qiagen DNeasy Blood Extraction Kit was used to extract genomic DNA from the blood cell samples. As regards this clone: Its antigen is still unknown. Base qualities are missing; no much larger clone stands one base away.

Sequenced material: PBMCs. The chain joins TRBV5-4 to TRBJ2-7; 7 central bases correspond to TRBD2. This sequence originates from a woman aged 55 to 70 in good health and CMV-seropositive. The DNA is TGTGCCAGCAGCTTGGCGGGGAGGGGCGAGCAGTACTTC. It is translated as CASSLAGRGEQYF.